A single T cell receptor beta chain is shown here with its context. Its antigen is still unknown. Tagging with unique molecular identifiers was a feature of the TCR beta cDNA libraries. Each CDR3 protein gets one entry after TCRdb re-called the PCR reads with MiXCR. Altogether about 430,000 distinct CDR3 sequences are present, more than 30% being singletons, with the ten largest covering under 9%. This specimen belongs to a study of post-analysis software for immune sequencing data. Overall study results and limits: Normalized Chao1 diversity in multiple sclerosis patients fell significantly below that of controls. Analysis by F measure revealed that same-batch samples clustered strongly together.

The sequence derives from a girl aged 2 to 9 with multiple sclerosis. The sequencing input was blood.

CDR3 loop: CATSDSSGSRTDTQYF. The CDR3 region has the DNA TGTGCCACCAGTGACTCGAGCGGGAGCCGCACAGATACGCAGTATTTT. The rearrangement uses TRBV24-1 and TRBJ2-3; 8 nucleotides line up with TRBD2. The length of the CDR3 is 16 residues. V gave up 4 bases and J gave up 1 base; unmatched junction bases: 6. Looked up from germline, CDR1 is KGHDR and CDR2 is SFDVKD.